This T cell receptor (beta chain) came from a study of vaccination effects on CD4 cells after COVID-19. Study in general: A median of 72 days separated the second dose and sampling.

Data came from immunoSEQ multiplex PCR; TCRdb stores just in-frame clones and leaves some out. The sample shows 20,000 to 25,000 clones, 65% to 85% of them seen only once. Comment on this clone: Antigen specificity is unknown.

The CDR3 extends over 17 amino acids. Germline lookup yields CDR1 SGHRS and CDR2 YFSETQ. Trimming shortened V by 0 bases and J by 6 bases, and 18 bases separated the two germline ends. Antigen-specific CD4+ T cells were expanded with viral peptide pools in the ViraFEST assay before sequencing. Culture proceeded for about ten days, and CD4+ T cells were then isolated. Two doses of either BNT162b2 or mRNA-1273 were given to each participant. Every well got two million PBMC, which were grown with about 10 IU/ml IL-2 and about 9.7 ug/ml peptides. Both day 3 and day 7 saw half the medium replaced with IL-2 medium. The study, taken as a whole, reports: Clones from infection and from vaccination both contracted markedly late after vaccination.

The TCR was taken from a human donor who received a COVID-19 vaccine. The source material was CD4+ T cells from PBMCs cultured with HCoV-229E spike peptides, sampled after COVID-19 vaccination. The V and J genes are TRBV5-1 and TRBJ1-4; D not resolved. CDR3 coding DNA: TGCGCCAGCAGCTTGGGCCGGGTGAAGGGTCGAGATGAAAAACTGTTTTTT. It encodes CASSLGRVKGRDEKLFF.